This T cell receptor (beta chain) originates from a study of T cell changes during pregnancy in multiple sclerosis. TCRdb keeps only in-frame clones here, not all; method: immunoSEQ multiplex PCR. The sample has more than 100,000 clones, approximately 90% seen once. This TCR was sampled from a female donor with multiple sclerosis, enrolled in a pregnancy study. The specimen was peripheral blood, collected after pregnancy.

The CDR3 is CASSLLTDTQYF. The CDR3 DNA reads TGTGCCAGCAGTTTACTGACAGATACGCAGTATTTT. The rearrangement uses TRBV28 and TRBJ2-3; D gene ambiguous. The germline V gene has CDR1 MDHEN and CDR2 SYDVKM. CDR3 size: 12 residues. V shed 2 bases and J shed 3 bases, with 3 bases lying between them.